A single sample is the source of the 28 T cell receptor beta chains below, sequenced in a study of beta chain features in type 1 diabetes. Study findings and constraints: Among all four CD4+ subsets, Type 1 diabetes patients had TCRB CDR3s that were moderately but significantly shorter.

Every isolated RNA sample was fully reverse transcribed, so sequencing captured expressed TCRB transcripts. Assay used: immunoSEQ multiplex PCR; TCRdb lists only in-frame clones, some missing. The sample consists of around 130,000 clones, approximately 10% of them appearing once. The antigens for these receptors are not known. Sequencing was carried out using central memory CD4+ T cells from blood. The receptors shown here come from a man aged 25 to 40 with type 1 diabetes.

In its sample, this clone was seen a few times. The chain couples TRBV11-2 to TRBJ2-4, with D tentatively TRBD2 (7 bases). V lost 4 bases and J lost 13, with 20 bases in between. Per germline, CDR1 SGHAT and CDR2 FQNNGV. This CDR3 has 14 amino acids. CDR3 region: CASSSPTTGGPQYF. Written as DNA, the CDR3 is TGTGCCAGCAGCTCACCTACAACCGGGGGGCCCCAGTACTTC.

This sequence joins TRBV28 and TRBJ2-7; perhaps TRBD1 as D (5 bases). Germline V gives CDR1 MDHEN, CDR2 SYDVKM. Trimming left V 6 bases short and J 6 bases short, with 6 bases between. This CDR3 region has 10 residues. The CDR3: CASRGVEQYF. For the CDR3, the DNA is TGTGCCAGCAGAGGGGTCGAGCAGTACTTC.

The chain uses TRBV7-9 and TRBJ1-2; no reliable D call. Germline V lookup: CDR1 SEHNR, CDR2 FQNEAQ (reference sequence). Trimming stripped 1 base from V and 4 bases from J, with 4 bases between. The CDR3 loop spans 12 amino acids. The CDR3 loop reads CASSLDLYGYTF. The CDR3 nucleotides read TGTGCCAGCAGCTTAGATCTCTATGGCTACACCTTC.

The V and J genes are TRBV11-3 and TRBJ2-1, with unresolved D. Per the germline V gene, CDR1 is SGHNT and CDR2 is YENEEA. V lost 5 bases to trimming and J lost 4 bases, with 9 bases between them. This CDR3 region has 13 residues. The DNA of the CDR3 is TGTGCCAGCAGCGGGCCGGTTTACAATGAGCAGTTCTTC. The encoded protein is CASSGPVYNEQFF.

The sample holds many counts of this clone. The chain employs TRBV5-6 and TRBJ1-2; TRBD1 aligns across 7 bases. The CDR3 is 14 amino acids. With V trimmed by 4 bases and J by 2 bases, 5 bases remained unmatched. CDR1 is SGHDT, CDR2 YYEEEE, per germline. For the CDR3, the DNA is TGTGCCAGCAGCATCGGGACAGAGAACTATGGCTACACCTTC. Translating it yields CASSIGTENYGYTF.

This clone rates as medium-sized (0.01 to 0.1%). The chain joins TRBV29-1 to TRBJ1-5; 7 bases are a match to TRBD1. The CDR3 is made up of 12 amino acids. V dropped 6 bases and J dropped 4; count of bases not matched to a gene: 3. CDR1 and CDR2 (germline): SQVTM, ANQGSEA. DNA of the CDR3: TGCAGCGTCATGACAGGGAATCAGCCCCAGCATTTT. It codes for CSVMTGNQPQHF.

Only a few counts were recorded for this clone. The chain has TRBV21-1 and TRBJ1-3; TRBD1, the table's D call, was not compared with the DNA. TRBV21-1 is designated a pseudogene. The CDR3 loop spans 16 amino acids. CDR3 protein: CASSNPNRGTGNTIYF. CDR3 bases: TGTGCCAGCAGCAACCCTAACAGGGGAACTGGAAACACCATATATTTT.

The chain couples TRBV28 to TRBJ1-5; D is possibly TRBD1 (6 bases). Germline V lookup: CDR1 MDHEN, CDR2 SYDVKM. This CDR3 is 15 amino acids long. V gave up 7 bases and J gave up 4 bases, with 17 bases separating them. The CDR3 DNA reads TGTGCCAGCATCTCAAGTGGGGGCCGAAATCAGCCCCAGCATTTT. Translating gives CASISSGGRNQPQHF.

This clone was recorded a few times. Other nucleotide sequences in the sample specify the same CDR3. V usage is TRBV7-2 and J usage is TRBJ2-5, with TRBD2 matching 8 bases. After removal of 5 bases from V and 4 bases from J, the junction contained 6 bases not matched to a gene. CDR3 length equals 14 residues. Germline assignment: CDR1 SGHTA and CDR2 FQGNSA. The CDR3 is CASSPGGARETQYF. The CDR3 DNA sequence: TGTGCCAGCAGCCCCGGGGGGGCGAGAGAGACCCAGTACTTC.

This clone was seen a handful of times. Other DNA sequences in this specimen translate into the identical CDR3. The chain has TRBV28 and TRBJ1-2, with D possibly being TRBD1 (5 bases). Germline V lookup: CDR1 MDHEN, CDR2 SYDVKM. The CDR3 is 12 residues long. V gave up 5 bases and J gave up 3 bases, with 7 bases separating them. CDR3 sequence: CASSTGYYGYTF. CDR3 coding DNA: TGTGCCAGCAGTACAGGCTACTATGGCTACACCTTC.

This clone showed up just a few times. The genes are TRBV5-6 and TRBJ1-4; the D gene is possibly TRBD1 (5 bases). The CDR3 spans 16 residues. Germline CDR1 SGHDT, CDR2 YYEEEE. V was cut by 2 bases and J by 5 bases, with 16 bases left in between. The chain's CDR3 is CASSFQAWRGNEKLFF. CDR3 nucleotides: TGTGCCAGCAGCTTCCAAGCTTGGAGGGGCAATGAAAAACTGTTTTTT.

The sample holds a few counts of this clone. The V and J genes are TRBV4-2 and TRBJ1-4; D uncertain. CDR3 length: 16 amino acids. The V gene lost 1 base and the J gene lost 3 bases, with 12 bases spanning the gap. Germline V gene data show CDR1 as LGHNA and CDR2 as YNFKEQ. The DNA for the CDR3 is TGTGCCAGCAGCCAAGCCAGCCTGGGAGCTAATGAAAAACTGTTTTTT. Amino acids: CASSQASLGANEKLFF.

The chain combines TRBV7-6 with TRBJ2-3, with 14 bases lining up with TRBD2. From germline, CDR1 is SGHVS and CDR2 FNYEAQ. The junction had 7 bases not matched to a gene; V was cut back by 5 bases and J by 6 bases. The CDR3 is 16 residues long. The CDR3 is CASSATSGGAGDTQYF. The DNA of the CDR3 is TGTGCCAGCAGCGCGACTAGCGGGGGGGCAGGGGATACGCAGTATTTT.

This chain links TRBV28 with TRBJ1-1; 7 bases line up with TRBD1. The J segment lost 8 bases and the V segment lost 6 bases, leaving 15 bases of the junction unmatched. The CDR3 runs to 15 residues. The germline V gene encodes CDR1 MDHEN and CDR2 SYDVKM. CDR3 nucleotides: TGTGCCAGCAGAGTGGGGGACAGTAGTTCGTCGGAAGCTTTCTTT. Its translation is CASRVGDSSSSEAFF.

V usage is TRBV7-9 and J usage is TRBJ1-2, with a tentative D call TRBD1 (6 bases). V lost 5 bases and J 7 bases, leaving 20 bases between the germline ends. Germline-derived CDR1 and CDR2 are SEHNR and FQNEAQ (reference sequence). The CDR3 is made up of 15 amino acids. The CDR3 loop reads CASSGQTGTRVGYTF. The CDR3 DNA follows: TGTGCCAGCAGCGGACAAACAGGGACTAGGGTTGGCTACACCTTC.

This clone was recorded a few times. The chain employs TRBV2 and TRBJ1-1; TRBD1 is a possible D gene (5 bases). The CDR3 loop spans 14 amino acids. Germline V lookup: CDR1 SNHLY, CDR2 FYNNEI. Trimming removed 5 bases from V and 4 bases from J, with 14 bases in between. CDR3 loop: CASSRVGGGTEAFF. CDR3 sequence (DNA): TGTGCCAGCAGTCGCGTCGGGGGGGGCACTGAAGCTTTCTTT. The complete variable domain, with remaining parts taken from reference TRBV2 and TRBJ1-1, reads EPEVTQTPSHQVTQMGQEVILRCVPISNHLYFYWYRQILGQKVEFLVSFYNNEISEKSEIFDDQFSVERPDGSNFTLKIRSTKLEDSAMYFCASSRVGGGTEAFFGQGTRLTVV.

This clone was seen a handful of times. The chain employs TRBV5-4 and TRBJ2-4; D gene uncertain. In germline, CDR1 is SGHNT, CDR2 YYREEE (reference sequence). This CDR3 contains 17 residues. V shed 0 bases and J shed 1 base, with 14 bases lying between them. In nucleotides, the CDR3 is TGTGCCAGCAGCTTGGAAACCACAGAAAGGGCCAAAAACATTCAGTACTTC. Its translation is CASSLETTERAKNIQYF.

This clone was counted at least ten times. This chain connects TRBV2 to TRBJ2-3, with D perhaps matching TRBD1 (5 bases). Germline V gene data show CDR1 as SNHLY and CDR2 as FYNNEI. This CDR3 is 14 amino acids long. With 3 bases removed from V and 5 bases from J, the gap between germline ends came to 12 bases. The CDR3 bases are TGTGCCAGCAGTGAGTGGACAAAGGGAGATACGCAGTATTTT. It is translated as CASSEWTKGDTQYF.

In its sample, this clone was seen a few times. This sequence joins TRBV19 and TRBJ1-1, with TRBD1 as a possible D gene (6 bases). CDR1 and CDR2 (germline): LNHDA, SQIVND (reference sequence). The CDR3 totals 15 residues. V lost 5 bases and J 5 bases, leaving 18 bases between the germline ends. The CDR3 nucleotides are TGTGCCAGTAGTGCTCGACAGGCCGGGAGGACTGAAGCTTTCTTT. Amino acid sequence: CASSARQAGRTEAFF.

This clone appeared a few times. This sequence joins TRBV14 and TRBJ2-1, with a possible D match to TRBD2 (6 bases). Germline assignment: CDR1 SGHDN and CDR2 FVKESK. With 2 bases removed from V and 6 bases from J, the gap between germline ends came to 20 bases. There are 17 residues in the CDR3. The CDR3 is CASSQFGSGPGGNEQFF. CDR3 coding DNA: TGTGCCAGCAGCCAATTCGGCAGTGGTCCCGGGGGCAATGAGCAGTTCTTC.

The rearrangement joins TRBV29-1 to TRBJ1-1, with 9 bases aligning to TRBD1. The germline gives CDR1 SQVTM, CDR2 ANQGSEA. The CDR3 is 16 residues long. V shed 5 bases, J shed 0 bases, and the junction held 10 bases outside the gene matches. DNA for the CDR3: TGCAGCGTTTTCCTCCGACAGGGGGTCATGAACACTGAAGCTTTCTTT. The encoded protein is CSVFLRQGVMNTEAFF.

In its sample, this clone was seen many times. The chain carries TRBV7-2 and TRBJ2-1; no clear D gene. This CDR3 has 14 amino acids. The germline V gene has CDR1 SGHTA and CDR2 FQGNSA. The germline V and J ends were trimmed by 1 base and 9 bases, with 13 bases remaining between them. CDR3 residues: CASSLGPSFLEQFF. The CDR3, as DNA: TGTGCCAGCAGCTTAGGCCCTAGTTTCCTTGAGCAGTTCTTC.

This clone occurred a few times. V is TRBV18 and J is TRBJ1-1; possible D gene TRBD1, 6 bases. CDR3 length: 13 amino acids. The V gene's germline CDR1 is KGHSH and CDR2 LQKENI. The V end was cut by 10 bases, the J end by 1 base, with 13 bases between. The chain's CDR3 is CATQGIRNTEAFF. The CDR3 DNA is TGTGCCACCCAGGGGATAAGGAACACTGAAGCTTTCTTT.

DNA for the CDR3: TGTGCCAGCAGTGCCTACGGGACTAGCGATCCAGATACGCAGTATTTT. This translates into CASSAYGTSDPDTQYF. This sequence joins TRBV6-1 and TRBJ2-3; 10 bases match TRBD2. The CDR3 runs 16 residues. Germline-derived CDR1 and CDR2 are MNHNS and SASEGT. J gave up 4 bases and V 4 bases, and 8 bases lay outside the gene matches.

This clone occurred a few times. The CDR3 DNA reads TGCAGCGTTGCTTATAATGGCTACACCTTC. It translates to CSVAYNGYTF. V usage is TRBV29-1 and J usage is TRBJ1-2; D ambiguous. Trimming stripped 4 bases from V and 6 bases from J, with 6 bases between. The germline gives CDR1 SQVTM, CDR2 ANQGSEA. The CDR3 runs to 10 residues.

This clone was seen only a few times. The rearrangement links TRBV11-2 to TRBJ2-1, with 8 nucleotides matching TRBD2. CDR1 is SGHAT, CDR2 FQNNGV, per germline. The CDR3 covers 11 residues. Trimming at V came to 4 bases and at J to 16 bases, leaving 6 bases not matched to a gene. The CDR3 bases are TGTGCCAGCAGCTCCGGGGGGGCCCACTTCTTC. Encoded protein: CASSSGGAHFF.

This clone showed up just a few times. This rearrangement joins TRBV7-9 to TRBJ2-7, with D possibly TRBD2 on 7 matching bases. Germline CDR1 SEHNR, CDR2 FQNEAQ (reference sequence). This CDR3 is built from 15 residues. V lost 1 base and J 7 bases, leaving 17 bases between the germline ends. CDR3 amino acids: CASSLGGGSQREQYF. CDR3 in DNA: TGTGCCAGCAGCTTAGGGGGGGGCTCGCAACGGGAGCAGTACTTC.

This clone was counted a few times. The genes are TRBV27 and TRBJ2-7; D remains unclear. The V end was cut by 3 bases, the J end by 6 bases, with 9 bases between. Per the germline V gene, CDR1 is MNHEY and CDR2 is SMNVEV (reference sequence). This CDR3 spans 12 amino acids. The CDR3 spells CASSLHQREQYF. CDR3 nucleotide sequence: TGTGCCAGCAGTTTGCACCAGCGCGAGCAGTACTTC.